The rows below give T cell receptor beta chains drawn from one sample of a study of cytomegalovirus exposure and HLA in healthy donors. This table comes from immunoSEQ multiplex PCR, and its TCRdb copy is limited to in-frame clones, with some not included. The sample shows 200,000 to 250,000 clones, roughly 80% of them seen only once. The sequenced sample was PBMCs. These TCRs come from a young man in good health and CMV-seronegative. Each CDR3 is given with its conserved first and last residue.

V: TRBV5-1; J: TRBJ2-7; length: 14; CDR3: CASSLVDRAYEQYF
V: TRBV5-8; J: TRBJ1-6; length: 15; CDR3: CASSFSAGGNSPLHF
V: TRBV5-1; J: TRBJ1-5; length: 16; CDR3: CASSLSGRDSNQPQHF
V: TRBV5-1; J: TRBJ2-6; length: 18; CDR3: CASSLAGGRASGANVLTF
V: TRBV7-9; J: TRBJ1-1; length: 14; CDR3: CASSSQGHTTEAFF
V: TRBV19; J: TRBJ2-7; length: 14; CDR3: CASSTGTGRYEQYF
V: TRBV7-7; J: TRBJ2-1; length: 17; CDR3: CASSFLGGGLVHNEQFF
V: TRBV7-2; J: TRBJ1-2; length: 15; CDR3: CASRPGQRNGYGYTF
V: TRBV15; J: TRBJ1-5; length: 15; CDR3: CATSVEVPQLQPQHF
V: TRBV6-1; J: TRBJ2-7; length: 16; CDR3: CASSDVGAVRSYEQYF
V: TRBV5-1; J: TRBJ2-2; length: 14; CDR3: CASSANPGTGELFF
V: TRBV6-6; J: TRBJ2-7; length: 14; CDR3: CASQRKGQVYEQYF
V: TRBV5-1; J: TRBJ2-5; length: 15; CDR3: CASSLHGTAKETQYF
V: TRBV29-1; J: -; length: 14; CDR3: CSVGNNRGGYEQYF
V: TRBV6-1; J: TRBJ1-6; length: 17; CDR3: CASSEGRWGQGNSPLHF
V: TRBV28; J: TRBJ2-7; length: 15; CDR3: CASSLGASGGYEQYF
V: TRBV9; J: TRBJ2-3; length: 16; CDR3: CASSVIAGGHTDTQYF
V: TRBV28; J: TRBJ1-5; length: 13; CDR3: CASRGGTGQPQHF
V: TRBV7-6; J: TRBJ2-1; length: 14; CDR3: CASVPGTSNYEQFF
V: TRBV4-1; J: TRBJ2-3; length: 19; CDR3: CASSLVPGLAGGLTDTQYF
V: TRBV4-1; J: TRBJ1-2; length: 18; CDR3: CASSQERGQPMGFYGYTF
V: TRBV7-9; J: TRBJ2-1; length: 13; CDR3: CASSSTAGDEQFF
V: TRBV4-3; J: TRBJ2-2; length: 15; CDR3: CASSSGQGGTGELFF
V: TRBV4-2; J: TRBJ2-6; length: 20; CDR3: CASSQESSDRGSSGASVLTF
V: TRBV15; J: TRBJ1-1; length: 14; CDR3: CATSRETGHTEAFF
V: TRBV7-9; J: TRBJ1-2; length: 15; CDR3: CASSLSPQVLYGYTF
V: TRBV27; J: TRBJ1-1; length: 13; CDR3: CASSLQKNTEAFF
V: TRBV5-8; J: TRBJ1-6; length: 15; CDR3: CASFDPGSRNSPLHF
V: TRBV11-3; J: TRBJ1-1; length: 13; CDR3: CASSLFLNTEAFF
V: TRBV28; J: TRBJ1-5; length: 15; CDR3: CASRSGTGTGQPQHF
V: TRBV5-6; J: TRBJ2-3; length: 14; CDR3: CASSLQGITDTQYF
V: TRBV7-9; J: TRBJ1-6; length: 14; CDR3: CSSTHGRENSPLHF
V: TRBV7-8; J: TRBJ2-6; length: 14; CDR3: CASSLNSGASVLTF
V: TRBV9; J: TRBJ2-7; length: 14; CDR3: CASSVEWDSYEQYF
V: TRBV10-3; J: TRBJ2-5; length: 11; CDR3: CATEYQETQYF
V: TRBV19; J: TRBJ1-1; length: 15; CDR3: CASSTEEGVGTEAFF
V: TRBV5-1; J: TRBJ2-3; length: 15; CDR3: CASSLGGHNTDTQYF
V: TRBV6-4; J: TRBJ2-7; length: 12; CDR3: CASRQEPYEQYF
V: TRBV29-1; J: TRBJ2-7; length: 15; CDR3: CSVRYGTGGSYEQYF
V: TRBV5-1; J: TRBJ1-1; length: 15; CDR3: CASSLVSGINTEAFF
V: TRBV7-9; J: TRBJ2-7; length: 16; CDR3: CSSSSHLRGPNYEQYF
V: TRBV5-1; J: TRBJ2-1; length: 19; CDR3: CASSADLADSLSSYNEQFF
V: TRBV5-1; J: TRBJ1-1; length: 13; CDR3: CASTSGTNTEAFF
V: TRBV28; J: TRBJ2-7; length: 17; CDR3: CASTPTGWGRPFLEQYF
V: TRBV7-3; J: TRBJ2-7; length: 13; CDR3: CASSLGGGDEQYF
V: TRBV27; J: TRBJ1-6; length: 14; CDR3: CASRSTGGGSPLHF
V: TRBV28; J: TRBJ1-2; length: 12; CDR3: CASSEGVIGYTF
V: TRBV4-1; J: TRBJ2-7; length: 14; CDR3: CASRRLAGDYEQYF
V: TRBV9; J: TRBJ1-3; length: 19; CDR3: CASSATFPGQGSSGNTIYF
V: TRBV29-1; J: TRBJ1-1; length: 15; CDR3: CSVYRDRSLNTEAFF
V: TRBV9; J: TRBJ2-7; length: 15; CDR3: CASSVEGGRKGEQYF
V: TRBV18; J: TRBJ1-2; length: 15; CDR3: CASSPPPQGYYGYTF
V: TRBV4-3; J: TRBJ1-5; length: 15; CDR3: CASSQGTGANQPQHF